These 16 T cell receptor beta chains were all obtained from the same sample, sequenced in a study of blood T cell repertoires in COVID-19. TCRdb keeps only in-frame clones here, not all; method: immunoSEQ multiplex PCR. The data contain 250,000 to 300,000 clones, 80% to 85% of them singletons. Material for sequencing was PBMCs or T cells enriched from blood (not recorded which). The source of these receptors is a man between 35 and 55 years old who had been exposed to COVID-19.

This chain links TRBV30 with TRBJ1-3; the D gene is possibly TRBD1 (6 bases). V lost 4 bases and J lost 0, with 10 bases in between. This CDR3 comprises 14 residues. From germline, CDR1 is GTSNPN and CDR2 SVGIG (reference sequence). CDR3 loop: CAWKGGGSGNTIYF. The CDR3 nucleotides read TGTGCCTGGAAAGGGGGGGGCTCTGGAAACACCATATATTTT.

The rearrangement joins TRBV7-8 to TRBJ2-7, with 9 bases lining up with TRBD2. V shed 2 bases, J shed 3 bases, and the junction held 5 bases outside the gene matches. The CDR3 has 15 residues. Germline loops: CDR1 SGHVS, CDR2 FQNEAQ. The CDR3 DNA follows: TGTGCCAGCAGCTTACCCAATAGCGGGAGCTACGAGCAGTACTTC. Amino acids: CASSLPNSGSYEQYF.

The chain uses TRBV25-1 and TRBJ1-1, with 7 bases matching TRBD1. Germline assignment: CDR1 MGHDK and CDR2 SYGVNS. The CDR3 runs 14 residues. J lost 6 bases, V lost 4 bases, and 8 bases had no gene match. DNA for the CDR3: TGTGCCAGCAGTGGAGGGGGCCCCGCGGCTGAAGCTTTCTTT. Translation: CASSGGGPAAEAFF.

This chain links TRBV7-9 with TRBJ2-7; 8 bases agree with TRBD2. Per the germline V gene, CDR1 is SEHNR and CDR2 is FQNEAQ (reference sequence). The CDR3 sequence is 15 residues long. J gave up 3 bases and V 5 bases, and 9 bases lay outside the gene matches. CDR3 region: CASSQHTSGNYEQYF. Written as DNA, the CDR3 is TGTGCCAGCAGCCAACACACTAGCGGAAACTACGAGCAGTACTTC.

V usage is TRBV12-5 and J usage is TRBJ2-1; a possible D gene is TRBD1 (7 bases). The germline gives CDR1 LGHNT, CDR2 FRNRAP. The CDR3 runs 16 residues. V dropped 6 bases and J dropped 0 bases, with 15 bases sitting between them. The CDR3 reads CASGPRDRDSYNEQFF. CDR3 bases: TGTGCTAGTGGCCCGCGGGACAGAGACTCCTACAATGAGCAGTTCTTC.

This clone appeared once. V gene TRBV19 combines with J gene TRBJ2-4; a weak D match, TRBD1 (5 bases). Trimming left V 3 bases short and J 1 base short, with 13 bases between. The germline V gene has CDR1 LNHDA and CDR2 SQIVND (reference sequence). This CDR3 region has 16 residues. The CDR3 reads CASSIMDIPAKNIQYF. In DNA form, the CDR3 reads TGTGCCAGTAGTATTATGGACATCCCTGCCAAAAACATTCAGTACTTC. The variable domain in full, with the rest retrieved from reference TRBV19 and TRBJ2-4, is DGGITQSPKYLFRKEGQNVTLSCEQNLNHDAMYWYRQDPGQGLRLIYYSQIVNDFQKGDIAEGYSVSREKKESFPLTVTSAQKNPTAFYLCASSIMDIPAKNIQYFGAGTRLSVL.

The genes are TRBV24-1 and TRBJ2-6, with D maybe TRBD1 (5 bases). V lost 4 bases and J 0 bases, leaving 9 bases between the germline ends. CDR3 length equals 16 residues. CDR1 and CDR2 from the germline V gene are KGHDR and SFDVKD. The CDR3 protein is CATSEDSLSGANVLTF. As DNA, the CDR3 is TGTGCCACCAGTGAAGACAGCCTCTCTGGGGCCAACGTCCTGACTTTC.

The rearrangement joins TRBV14 to TRBJ1-3; D is perhaps TRBD1 (6 bases). The CDR3 extends over 14 amino acids. Looked up from germline, CDR1 is SGHDN and CDR2 is FVKESK. The V end lost 4 bases, the J end lost 2 bases, and 9 bases lay between the germline ends. The CDR3 DNA sequence: TGTGCCAGCAGCCCGAGGACAGCTGGAAACACCATATATTTT. Its protein is CASSPRTAGNTIYF.

This clone has at least ten counts. The chain is built from TRBV14 and TRBJ2-1; tentative D call: TRBD1 (6 bases). V was trimmed by 4 bases and J by 8 bases, leaving 12 bases between them. From germline, CDR1 is SGHDN and CDR2 FVKESK. CDR3 length: 13 amino acids. The CDR3 nucleotides read TGTGCCAGCAGCCGACAGGCACGGGATGAGCAGTTCTTC. Protein sequence: CASSRQARDEQFF. The full variable domain, rest sourced from reference TRBV14 and TRBJ2-1, is EAGVTQFPSHSVIEKGQTVTLRCDPISGHDNLYWYRRVMGKEIKFLLHFVKESKQDESGMPNNRFLAERTGGTYSTLKVQPAELEDSGVYFCASSRQARDEQFFGPGTRLTVL.

V usage is TRBV9 and J usage is TRBJ2-1; 10 bases are shared with TRBD1. The CDR3 has 15 residues. CDR1 is SGDLS, CDR2 YYNGEE, per germline. J was trimmed by 4 bases and V by 3 bases; bases with no gene match: 4. CDR3 in amino acids: CASSEVGQGYNEQFF. DNA for the CDR3: TGTGCCAGCAGCGAAGTGGGACAGGGGTACAATGAGCAGTTCTTC.

The DNA for the CDR3 is TGTGCCAGCAGCTTAGCGGTGGGGGGACTAGCCGGGAGCTACAATGAGCAGTTCTTC. It is translated as CASSLAVGGLAGSYNEQFF. J is TRBJ2-1 and V is TRBV11-2; TRBD2 agrees at 9 bases. Germline V gene data show CDR1 as SGHAT and CDR2 as FQNNGV. The CDR3 is made up of 19 amino acids. V lost 1 base, J lost 3 bases, and 13 bases stayed unmatched.

The gene calls are TRBV15 and TRBJ2-3; TRBD2 agrees at 13 bases. V dropped 3 bases and J dropped 2; count of bases not matched to a gene: 2. This CDR3 is built from 16 residues. The V gene's germline CDR1 is LNHNV and CDR2 YYDKDF (reference sequence). The chain's CDR3 is CATSSGTSGTTDTQYF. The CDR3 DNA sequence: TGTGCCACCAGCAGCGGGACTAGCGGGACCACAGATACGCAGTATTTT. The full variable domain, with the rest looked up from reference TRBV15 and TRBJ2-3, is DAMVIQNPRYQVTQFGKPVTLSCSQTLNHNVMYWYQQKSSQAPKLLFHYYDKDFNNEADTPDNFQSRRPNTSFCFLDIRSPGLGDTAMYLCATSSGTSGTTDTQYFGPGTRLTVL.

The J gene is TRBJ1-4, the V gene TRBV5-1, with TRBD1 as a possible D gene (5 bases). Trimming took off 0 bases at V and 5 bases at J, with 11 bases between the two ends. This CDR3 region has 15 residues. Per the germline V gene, CDR1 is SGHRS and CDR2 is YFSETQ. CDR3 loop: CASSLGGLKNEKLFF. For the CDR3, the DNA is TGCGCCAGCAGCTTGGGGGGCCTGAAAAATGAAAAACTGTTTTTT.

This chain uses TRBV7-3 with TRBJ2-1, with D perhaps TRBD1 (5 bases). The V end lost 3 bases, the J end lost 5 bases, and 8 bases lay between the germline ends. The CDR3 covers 13 residues. CDR1 is SGHTA, CDR2 FQGTGA, per germline. The CDR3 DNA follows: TGTGCCAGCAGCTTTACCAGGGACAATGAGCAGTTCTTC. Protein: CASSFTRDNEQFF.

The chain uses TRBV19 and TRBJ1-2, with a weak D call TRBD1 (6 bases). This CDR3 is 15 amino acids long. Per germline, CDR1 LNHDA and CDR2 SQIVND (reference sequence). With 0 bases removed from V and 6 bases from J, the gap between germline ends came to 14 bases. CDR3 DNA sequence: TGTGCCAGTAGTATAGACGGACAGCGGGAAAATGGCTACACCTTC. This encodes CASSIDGQRENGYTF.

Only a few counts were recorded for this clone. The chain recombines TRBV27 with TRBJ1-5; 7 bases are a match to TRBD1. CDR3 length: 13 amino acids. After removal of 2 bases from V and 12 bases from J, the junction contained 7 bases not matched to a gene. The germline V gene encodes CDR1 MNHEY and CDR2 SMNVEV (reference sequence). CDR3 sequence reads: CASSLRGQSFQHF. CDR3 DNA sequence: TGTGCCAGCAGTTTAAGGGGACAGTCGTTCCAGCATTTT.